One sample yielded the 7 T cell receptor beta chains listed below, sequenced in a study of OX40 agonist ivuxolimab in advanced cancers. Here immunoSEQ multiplex PCR was the method, and the copy in TCRdb shows in-frame clones only, minus some. The sample comprises 35,000 or so clones, about 84% of which are singletons, and 15% to 20% rests with the top ten. The sequenced sample was CD4+ or CD8+ T cells sorted from blood, obtained in a trial of the OX40 agonist ivuxolimab. These receptors were taken from an adult with an advanced solid tumor such as melanoma, head and neck, liver or kidney cancer.

The rearrangement uses TRBV9 and TRBJ2-1, with D uncertain. Germline V gene data show CDR1 as SGDLS and CDR2 as YYNGEE. V lost 0 bases, J lost 1 base, and 8 bases lay in between. This CDR3 is built from 15 residues. CDR3 protein: CASSVDLSSYNEQFF. The DNA for the CDR3 is TGTGCCAGCAGCGTAGATCTAAGTTCCTACAATGAGCAGTTCTTC.

Here the CDR3 DNA reads TGTGCCAGCAGTTTAACGGTGAACACTGAAGCTTTCTTT. It yields the protein CASSLTVNTEAFF. The chain carries TRBV27 and TRBJ1-1, with unresolved D. Trimming took off 2 bases at V and 0 bases at J, with 4 bases between the two ends. Germline lookup yields CDR1 MNHEY and CDR2 SMNVEV (reference sequence). The CDR3 is 13 amino acids.

J is TRBJ1-1 and V is TRBV7-8, with D perhaps matching TRBD1 (6 bases). The CDR3 has 15 residues. The germline CDR1 and CDR2 sequences are SGHVS and FQNEAQ. V gave up 7 bases and J gave up 12 bases, with 27 bases separating them. The CDR3 bases are TGTGCCAGCAACTCGCAAATAGGGGGGCCTTCGACAACTTTCTTT. This sequence encodes CASNSQIGGPSTTFF.

J is TRBJ1-1 and V is TRBV5-6; D gene unclear. Per the germline V gene, CDR1 is SGHDT and CDR2 is YYEEEE. This CDR3 contains 13 residues. V was pared by 3 bases and J by 1 base, with 7 bases between. CDR3 loop: CASSSDGNTEAFF. CDR3 bases: TGTGCCAGCAGCTCGGACGGGAACACTGAAGCTTTCTTT.

By frequency in the sample, this clone is medium-sized. The rearrangement links TRBV6-6 to TRBJ2-1, with unresolved D. Trimming removed 6 bases at V and 5 bases at J, with 8 bases between. This CDR3 comprises 12 residues. CDR1 is MNHNY, CDR2 SVGAGI, per germline (reference sequence). The CDR3, as DNA: TGTGCCAGCAGACGAGAGAACAATGAGCAGTTCTTC. It specifies CASRRENNEQFF.

The rearrangement joins TRBV11-3 to TRBJ1-1, with D possibly TRBD1 on 5 matching bases. This CDR3 has 13 amino acids. Germline V gene data show CDR1 as SGHNT and CDR2 as YENEEA. The germline V and J ends were trimmed by 7 bases and 4 bases, with 13 bases remaining between them. CDR3 sequence (DNA): TGTGCCAGCAACTTCCTGGGGACCACTGAAGCTTTCTTT. Translation gives CASNFLGTTEAFF.

The rearrangement uses TRBV7-8 and TRBJ1-2, with TRBD1 as a possible D gene (6 bases). The CDR3 is made up of 12 amino acids. The V end was cut by 3 bases, the J end by 6 bases, with 8 bases between. The germline CDR1 and CDR2 sequences are SGHVS and FQNEAQ. The CDR3 bases are TGTGCCAGCAGCTTGGCAGGGGATGGCTACACCTTC. It encodes CASSLAGDGYTF.